The clone carrying this T cell receptor (beta chain) was seen only once. Antigen specificity is unknown. CDR3 length: 16 amino acids. V lost 6 bases and J 0 bases, leaving 17 bases between the germline ends. The V gene's germline CDR1 is SEHNR and CDR2 FQNEAQ (reference sequence). The data were obtained in a study of cytomegalovirus exposure and HLA in healthy donors. The overall study: Unique TCRs numbering about 87 million, obtained from HLA-typed donors, made up an early data release.

Study observations and caveats: Later analysis showed TCR association rates varying by HLA locus, highest for DRB1 and lowest for HLA-C. Through in vitro validation, three CMV-associated chains were shown to be specific for CMV antigens. A later analysis showed HLA-associated TCR beta chains outstripping equally common others in clonal expansion.

In the PCR, 60 Vbeta and 13 Jbeta primers were used. The assay was immunoSEQ multiplex PCR, and TCRdb's table has in-frame clones only and misses some. The sample consists of about 140,000 clones, 65% to 90% of them appearing once. The sequenced sample was PBMCs. The TCR originated in a female donor in good health and CMV-seronegative. This chain joins TRBV7-9 and TRBJ1-1; D is unclear. The CDR3 DNA is TGTGCCAGCAGTCCCGAGGGCAGCTTAGTGAACACTGAAGCTTTCTTT. This gives the protein CASSPEGSLVNTEAFF.